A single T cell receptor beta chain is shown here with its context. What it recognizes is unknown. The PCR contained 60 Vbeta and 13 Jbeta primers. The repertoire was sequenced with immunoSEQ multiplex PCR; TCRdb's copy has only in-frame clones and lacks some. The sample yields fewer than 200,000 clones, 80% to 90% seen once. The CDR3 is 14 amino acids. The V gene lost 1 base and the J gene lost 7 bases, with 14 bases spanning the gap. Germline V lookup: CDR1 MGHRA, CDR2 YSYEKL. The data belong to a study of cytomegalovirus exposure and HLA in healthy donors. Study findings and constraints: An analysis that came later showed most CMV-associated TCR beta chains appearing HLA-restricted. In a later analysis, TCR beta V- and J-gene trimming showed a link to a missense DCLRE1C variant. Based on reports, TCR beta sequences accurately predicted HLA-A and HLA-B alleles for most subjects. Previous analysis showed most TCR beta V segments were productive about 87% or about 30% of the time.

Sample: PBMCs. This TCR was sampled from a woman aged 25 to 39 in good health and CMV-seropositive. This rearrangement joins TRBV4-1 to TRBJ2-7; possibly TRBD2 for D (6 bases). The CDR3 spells CASSQVGGKGEQYF. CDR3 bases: TGCGCCAGCAGCCAAGTGGGCGGGAAGGGGGAGCAGTACTTC.